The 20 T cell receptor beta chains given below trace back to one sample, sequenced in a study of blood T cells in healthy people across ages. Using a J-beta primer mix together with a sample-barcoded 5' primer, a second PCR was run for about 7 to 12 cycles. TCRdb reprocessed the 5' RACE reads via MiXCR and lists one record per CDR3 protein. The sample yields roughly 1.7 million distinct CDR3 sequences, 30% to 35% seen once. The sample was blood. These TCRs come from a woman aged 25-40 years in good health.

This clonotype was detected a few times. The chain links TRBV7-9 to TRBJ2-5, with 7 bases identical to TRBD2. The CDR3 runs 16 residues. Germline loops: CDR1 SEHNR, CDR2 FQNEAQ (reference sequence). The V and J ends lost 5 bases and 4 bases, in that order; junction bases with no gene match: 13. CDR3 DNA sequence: TGTGCCAGCAGCCTACGACTAGCTGGGATCGCAGAGACCCAGTACTTC. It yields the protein CASSLRLAGIAETQYF.

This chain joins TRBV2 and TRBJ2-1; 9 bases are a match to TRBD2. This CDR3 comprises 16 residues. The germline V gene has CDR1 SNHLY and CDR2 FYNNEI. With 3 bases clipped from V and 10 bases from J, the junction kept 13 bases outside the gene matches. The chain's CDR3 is CASSEFSGGLGNEQFF. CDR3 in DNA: TGTGCCAGCAGTGAGTTTAGCGGGGGTTTGGGAAACGAGCAGTTCTTC.

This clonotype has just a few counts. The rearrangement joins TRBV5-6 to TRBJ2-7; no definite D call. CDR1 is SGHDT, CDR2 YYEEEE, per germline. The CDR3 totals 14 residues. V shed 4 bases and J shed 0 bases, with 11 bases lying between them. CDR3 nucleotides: TGTGCCAGCAGCCACCAGAGTAGCTCCTACGAGCAGTACTTC. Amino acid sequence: CASSHQSSSYEQYF.

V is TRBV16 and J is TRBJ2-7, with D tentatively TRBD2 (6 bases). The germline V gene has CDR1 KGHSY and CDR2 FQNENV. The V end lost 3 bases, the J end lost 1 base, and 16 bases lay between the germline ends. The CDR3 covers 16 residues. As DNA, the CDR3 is TGTGCCAGCAGCCATTCGGGAGTTATGTTTTCCTACGAGCAGTACTTC. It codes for CASSHSGVMFSYEQYF. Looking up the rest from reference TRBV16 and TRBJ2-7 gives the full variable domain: GEEVAQTPKHLVRGEGQKAKLYCAPIKGHSYVFWYQQVLKNEFKFLISFQNENVFDETGMPKERFSAKCLPNSPCSLEIQATKLEDSAVYFCASSHSGVMFSYEQYFGPGTRLTVT.

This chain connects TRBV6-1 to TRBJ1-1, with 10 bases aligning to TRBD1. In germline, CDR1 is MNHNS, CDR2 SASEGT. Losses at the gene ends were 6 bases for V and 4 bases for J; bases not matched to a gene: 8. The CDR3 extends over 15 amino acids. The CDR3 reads CASRGSDRGSTEAFF. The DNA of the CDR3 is TGTGCCAGCAGGGGTTCGGACAGGGGGAGCACTGAAGCTTTCTTT.

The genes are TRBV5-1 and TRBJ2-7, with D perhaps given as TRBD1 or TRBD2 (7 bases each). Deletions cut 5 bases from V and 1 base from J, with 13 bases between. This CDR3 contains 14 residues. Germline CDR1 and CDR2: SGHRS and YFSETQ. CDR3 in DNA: TGCGCCAGCAGATCAGGGGGGGGTTCCTACGAGCAGTACTTC. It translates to CASRSGGGSYEQYF.

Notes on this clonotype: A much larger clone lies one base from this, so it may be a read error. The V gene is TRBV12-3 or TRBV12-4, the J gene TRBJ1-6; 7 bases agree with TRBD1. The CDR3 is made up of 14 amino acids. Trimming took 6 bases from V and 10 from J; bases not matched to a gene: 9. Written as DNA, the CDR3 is TGTGCCAGCAGCGCGGCAGGGGGGAACTCACCCCTCCACTTT. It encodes CASSAAGGNSPLHF.

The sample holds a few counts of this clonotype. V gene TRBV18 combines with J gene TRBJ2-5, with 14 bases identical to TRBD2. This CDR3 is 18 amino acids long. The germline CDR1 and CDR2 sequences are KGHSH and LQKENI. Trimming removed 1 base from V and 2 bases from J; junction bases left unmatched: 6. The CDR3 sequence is CASSPRGTSGRWQETQYF. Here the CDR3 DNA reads TGTGCCAGCTCACCACGGGGGACTAGCGGGAGATGGCAAGAGACCCAGTACTTC.

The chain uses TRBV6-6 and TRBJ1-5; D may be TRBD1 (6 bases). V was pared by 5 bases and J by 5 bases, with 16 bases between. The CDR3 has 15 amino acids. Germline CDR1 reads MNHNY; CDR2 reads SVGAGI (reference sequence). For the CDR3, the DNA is TGTGCCAGCAGTCGAACCACAGGGTCCGATCAGCCCCAGCATTTT. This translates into CASSRTTGSDQPQHF.

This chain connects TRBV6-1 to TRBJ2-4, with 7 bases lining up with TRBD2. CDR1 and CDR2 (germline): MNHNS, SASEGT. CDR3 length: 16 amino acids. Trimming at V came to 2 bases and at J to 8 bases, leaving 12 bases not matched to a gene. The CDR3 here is CASSEMRGKGNDIQYF. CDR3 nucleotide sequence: TGTGCCAGCAGTGAAATGCGGGGGAAGGGGAATGACATTCAGTACTTC.

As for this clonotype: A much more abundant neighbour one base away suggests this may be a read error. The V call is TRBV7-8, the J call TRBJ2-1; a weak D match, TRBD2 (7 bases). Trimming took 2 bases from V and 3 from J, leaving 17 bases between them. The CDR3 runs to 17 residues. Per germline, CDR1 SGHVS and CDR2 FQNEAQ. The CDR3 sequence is CASSLTGGGPFYNEQFF. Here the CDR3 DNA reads TGTGCCAGCAGCTTAACCGGCGGGGGCCCCTTCTACAATGAGCAGTTCTTC.

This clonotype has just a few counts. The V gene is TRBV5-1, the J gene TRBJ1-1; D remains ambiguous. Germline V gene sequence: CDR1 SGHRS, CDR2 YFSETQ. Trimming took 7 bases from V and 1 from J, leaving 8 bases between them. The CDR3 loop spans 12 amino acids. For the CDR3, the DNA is TGCGCCAGCGGTCGGACGAACACTGAAGCTTTCTTT. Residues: CASGRTNTEAFF.

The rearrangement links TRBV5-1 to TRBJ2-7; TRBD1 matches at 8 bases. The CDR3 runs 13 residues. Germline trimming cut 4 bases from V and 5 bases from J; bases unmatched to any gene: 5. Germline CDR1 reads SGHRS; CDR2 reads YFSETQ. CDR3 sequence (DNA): TGCGCCAGCAGCACGGACAGGGCCCACGAGCAGTACTTC. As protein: CASSTDRAHEQYF.

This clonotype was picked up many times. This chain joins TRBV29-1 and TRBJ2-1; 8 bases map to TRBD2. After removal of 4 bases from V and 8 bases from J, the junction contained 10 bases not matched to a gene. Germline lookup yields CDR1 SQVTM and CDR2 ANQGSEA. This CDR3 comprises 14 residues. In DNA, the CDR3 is TGCAGCGTTGTGGGGGCGGGAGGCAGCGATGAGCAGTTCTTC. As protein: CSVVGAGGSDEQFF.

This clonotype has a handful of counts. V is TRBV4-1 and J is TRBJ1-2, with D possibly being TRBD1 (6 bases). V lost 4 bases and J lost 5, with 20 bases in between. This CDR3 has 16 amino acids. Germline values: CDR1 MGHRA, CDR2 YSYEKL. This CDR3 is CASSPNFRGAMYGYTF. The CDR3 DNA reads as TGCGCCAGCAGCCCCAATTTCCGGGGGGCTATGTATGGCTACACCTTC.

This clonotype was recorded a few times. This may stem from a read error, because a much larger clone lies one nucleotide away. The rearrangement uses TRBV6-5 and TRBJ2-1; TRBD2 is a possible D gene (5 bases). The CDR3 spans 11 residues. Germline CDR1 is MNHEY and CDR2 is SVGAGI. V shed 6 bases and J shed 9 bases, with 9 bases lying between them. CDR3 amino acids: CASSRGREQFF. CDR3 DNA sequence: TGTGCCAGCAGCCGAGGGCGTGAGCAGTTCTTC.

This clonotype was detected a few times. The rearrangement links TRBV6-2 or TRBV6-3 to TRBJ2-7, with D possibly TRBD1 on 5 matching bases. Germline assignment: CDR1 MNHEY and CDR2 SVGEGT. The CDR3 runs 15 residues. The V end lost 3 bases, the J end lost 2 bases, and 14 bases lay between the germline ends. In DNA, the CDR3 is TGTGCCAGCAGTTATCCTAGGGGTCCCCCCTACGAGCAGTACTTC. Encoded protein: CASSYPRGPPYEQYF.

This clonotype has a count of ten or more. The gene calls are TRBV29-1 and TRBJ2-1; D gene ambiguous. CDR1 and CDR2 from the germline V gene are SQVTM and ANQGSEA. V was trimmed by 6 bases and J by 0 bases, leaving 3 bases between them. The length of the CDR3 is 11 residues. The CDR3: CSVFSYNEQFF. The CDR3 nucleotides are TGCAGCGTCTTCTCCTACAATGAGCAGTTCTTC.

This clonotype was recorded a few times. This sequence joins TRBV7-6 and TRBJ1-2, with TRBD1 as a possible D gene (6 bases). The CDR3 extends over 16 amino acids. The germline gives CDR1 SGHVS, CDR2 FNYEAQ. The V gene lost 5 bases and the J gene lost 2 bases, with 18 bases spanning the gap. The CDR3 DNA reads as TGTGCCAGCAGCATTAAGGTCGGGGGCCTCAACTATGGCTACACCTTC. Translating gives CASSIKVGGLNYGYTF.

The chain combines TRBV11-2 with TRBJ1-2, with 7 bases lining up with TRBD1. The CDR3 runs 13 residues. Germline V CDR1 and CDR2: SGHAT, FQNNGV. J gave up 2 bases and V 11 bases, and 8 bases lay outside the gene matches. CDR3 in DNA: TGTGCCTGTAGCTTGGACAGGAACTATGGCTACACCTTC. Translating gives CACSLDRNYGYTF.